This TCR beta chain was retrieved from a study of blood T cell repertoires in COVID-19. Using immunoSEQ multiplex PCR, the repertoire was profiled, and TCRdb retains in-frame clones only, with some absent. The sample records 250,000 to 350,000 clones, approximately 89% being singletons. V lost 3 bases to trimming and J lost 4 bases; unmatched junction nucleotides: 2. The CDR3 contains 16 residues. Germline V gene data show CDR1 as MNHEY and CDR2 as SMNVEV (reference sequence). The receptor was derived from a woman aged 55-69 years with acute or convalescent COVID-19. This chain connects TRBV27 to TRBJ2-3; 15 bases align to TRBD2. What was sequenced was peripheral blood. CDR3 residues: CASSFWTSGRADTQYF. The CDR3 DNA is TGTGCCAGCAGTTTTTGGACTAGCGGGAGGGCAGATACGCAGTATTTT.